This T cell receptor beta chain is drawn from a study of CD8+ T cells in alopecia areata listed by TCRdb under 2018. Notes on the research overall: Treated patients were enrolled in an open-label pilot trial of oral tofacitinib at 5 to 10 mg twice daily for moderate-to-severe alopecia areata. Patients stayed on tofacitinib for 6 to 18 months and then had 6 months of follow-up off drug so that delayed response and recurrence could be assessed. Disease severity in treated patients was measured with the SALT score, which quantifies the percentage of affected scalp surface area. High-throughput TCRbeta sequencing was used to examine T cell clonal expansion in alopecia areata in both the C3H/HeJ mouse model and human patients. Human TCRbeta sequencing covered scalp tissue and sorted CD4+ and CD8+ peripheral blood T cells from patchy and totalis/universalis alopecia areata patients and healthy controls. Patients on tofacitinib were biopsied at baseline and after 4 and 24 weeks of treatment, and several of the patients also had a later scalp biopsy. Scalp clonality was compared among normal scalp (n=4), patchy alopecia areata scalp (n=8), and alopecia totalis/universalis scalp (n=8). RNA was obtained with the PAXgene miRNA kit for fixed scalp, the miRNeasy kit for PBMCs, and the RNeasy kit for mouse skin. Amplification of TCRbeta CDR3 regions was done by immunoSEQ multiplex PCR using 35 Vbeta forward primers and 13 Jbeta reverse primers.

The paper as a whole reports these results and caveats: Shared TCR sequences between patients were less evident than in mice, which may be partly attributable to HLA diversity in the patient population. Many expanded lesional clones were found to persist in scalp and blood during tofacitinib treatment, and relapse after treatment cessation may be partly explained by this persistence. With tofacitinib, both scalp clonality and the number of expanded CD8+ clones among the top 100 scalp clones went down significantly. Resident alphabeta T cells in normal human skin are also sequenced, complicating scalp TCR repertoire analysis, unlike mouse skin dominated by gammadelta T cells. Because the treated cohort was small and included a single nonresponder, larger studies are needed to assess links between baseline CD8+ expansion and response. Lesional scalp, especially in alopecia totalis/universalis, showed higher clonality and more expanded CD8+ clones than normal scalp, suggesting antigenic drive.

This clone has just a few counts. Its antigen is unknown. No qualities accompany the bases; no much larger clone lies one base away. The method behind the library was the immunoSEQ multiplex PCR assay. To provide template for TCR sequencing, every sample had RNA extracted and reverse transcribed into cDNA. First-strand cDNA was synthesized with SuperScript III using a 2:1 mix of oligo-dT and random hexamers. A synthetic immune receptor repertoire was used to assess amplification bias, and residual bias was removed computationally. The authors' analysis ran thus. Raw reads were preprocessed for error removal, and CDR3 was defined according to IMGT conventions as running from the conserved cysteine to phenylalanine. Clonality was computed as 1 minus the Shannon entropy, with the entropy normalized by log2 of the number of productive unique TCRs. CD4 or CD8 identity of scalp clones was inferred by cross-referencing scalp TCRbeta sequences with sorted blood CD4 and CD8 repertoires. Entries here come from immuneACCESS through TCRdb and include only in-frame sequences with V and J called. Some clones fail to appear in such tables; in the studies checked, an unresolved V gene covers under half of the shortfall, and the cause of the remainder is unknown. V and J calls and clone size come straight from that table; D and trimming were deduced from the DNA. For this sample the table gives 200,000 to 250,000 clones, of which around two fifths were detected only once. Jointly, the top ten make up 0.45% to 0.55% of the sample.

The meaning of the sample's treatment or condition label: oral pan-JAK inhibitor, 5-10 mg twice daily. Lesional scalp punch biopsies and peripheral blood were collected from alopecia areata patients. After PBMCs were isolated by density centrifugation and stained for CD3, CD4 and CD8, a FACSAria was used to sort CD4+ and CD8+ T cells. CDR1 and CDR2 (SQVTM, ANQGSEA) derive from the germline V gene. The V and J ends are trimmed by 7 bases and 7 bases, leaving 10 bases between them. The CDR3 holds 10 amino acids from the cysteine to the phenylalanine. Just the 30-base CDR3 DNA is kept, in frame starting at base 1.

The source material was CD4+ T cells sorted from blood, sampled between weeks 30 and 35, from a patient treated with tofacitinib. The V gene is TRBV29-1 and the J gene is TRBJ1-2, with the D gene too uncertain to name. The origin of this receptor is a human donor with alopecia areata. Read as DNA, the sequence is TGCAGCGCGACTGGCAGTGGCTACACCTTC. Translated, this gives CSATGSGYTF.